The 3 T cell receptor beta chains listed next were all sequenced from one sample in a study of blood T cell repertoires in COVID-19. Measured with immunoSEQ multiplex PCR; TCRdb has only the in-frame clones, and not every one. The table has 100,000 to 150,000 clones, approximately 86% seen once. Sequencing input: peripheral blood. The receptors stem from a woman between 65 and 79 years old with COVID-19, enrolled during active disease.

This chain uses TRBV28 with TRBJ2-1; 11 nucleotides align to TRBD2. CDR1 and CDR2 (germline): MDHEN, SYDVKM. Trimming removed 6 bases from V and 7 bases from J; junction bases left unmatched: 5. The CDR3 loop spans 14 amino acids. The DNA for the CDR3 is TGTGCCAGCAGCATTAGCGGGGGGGAGAATGAGCAGTTCTTC. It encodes CASSISGGENEQFF.

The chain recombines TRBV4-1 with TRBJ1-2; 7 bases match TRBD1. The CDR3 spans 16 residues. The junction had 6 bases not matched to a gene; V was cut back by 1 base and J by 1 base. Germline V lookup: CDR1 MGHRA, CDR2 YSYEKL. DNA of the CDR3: TGCGCCAGCAGCCAAGCAGTCAGGGGGGATAACTATGGCTACACCTTC. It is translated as CASSQAVRGDNYGYTF.

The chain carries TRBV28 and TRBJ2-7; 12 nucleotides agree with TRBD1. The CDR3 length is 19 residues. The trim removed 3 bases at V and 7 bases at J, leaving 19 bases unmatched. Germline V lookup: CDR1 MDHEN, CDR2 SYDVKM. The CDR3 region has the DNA TGTGCCAGCAGTTTTTACTTAATAGGCCGGGACAGGGGGCTGGGTGAGCAGTACTTC. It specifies CASSFYLIGRDRGLGEQYF.